This is a list of T cell receptor beta chains from one sample in a study of T cells after yellow fever vaccination. TCRdb re-analysed the 5' RACE reads in MiXCR, keeping a single row per CDR3 protein. The sample carries approximately 300,000 distinct CDR3 sequences, about 10% recorded once. Sequencing was performed on CD4+ T cells sorted from PBMCs, taken 45 days after the yellow fever booster vaccination. These receptors were collected from a man younger than 35 who received the YFV17D yellow fever vaccine. The CDR3 runs from the conserved cysteine through the conserved F or W. Fields, in order: D gene, J gene, V gene, clone size, CDR3 DNA, CDR3 protein. The D gene is left open where the match is weak. Not every row has a clone size; where given, it reads once, few, many or a size class.

>-|TRBJ2-3|TRBV6-1|once
TGTGCCAGCAGTGGGAGAAACACAGATACGCAGTATTTT
CASSGRNTDTQYF
>-|TRBJ1-1|TRBV20-1|few
TGCAGTGCTCCTACCCGGCGGGGGGACTCTGAAGCTTTCTTT
CSAPTRRGDSEAFF
>-|TRBJ1-4|TRBV4-3|few
TGCGCCAGCAGCCAAGATCAGGCTCTCGGGAATGAAAAACTGTTTTTT
CASSQDQALGNEKLFF
>-|TRBJ2-3|TRBV4-3|few
TGCGCCAGCAGCCAAGTGGCTCGCACAGATACGCAGTATTTT
CASSQVARTDTQYF
>-|TRBJ1-5|TRBV11-2|few
TGTGCCAGCAGCTTAAGTCCTAATCAGCCCCAGCATTTT
CASSLSPNQPQHF
>TRBD1|TRBJ1-2|TRBV6-5|-
TGTGCCAGCAGTCTTGGCGGACAGGGTCGGCATGGCTACACCTTC
CASSLGGQGRHGYTF
>-|TRBJ2-3|TRBV4-2|-
TGTGCCAGCAGCCAAGGGGAGGCTAGCACAGATACGCAGTATTTT
CASSQGEASTDTQYF
>-|TRBJ2-2|TRBV6-5|-
TGTGCCAGCAGAAGGACCGTCGTTTATACCGGGGAGCTGTTTTTT
CASRRTVVYTGELFF
>TRBD2|TRBJ2-3|TRBV5-4|-
TGTGCCAGCAGCTTCCAGCGGGGGGGCCGGGAAGATACGCAGTATTTT
CASSFQRGGREDTQYF
>-|TRBJ1-4|TRBV7-2|few
TGTGCCAGCAGCTTATACGTGGGAAGGGAAAAACTGTTTTTT
CASSLYVGREKLFF
>TRBD2|TRBJ2-7|TRBV20-1|-
TGCAGTGCTACCCGACTAGCGGGGGCGTACGAGCAGTACTTC
CSATRLAGAYEQYF
>-|TRBJ1-6|TRBV10-3|few
TGTGCCATCAGTGACAGGGCAGGCAATTCACCCCTCCACTTT
CAISDRAGNSPLHF
>TRBD2|TRBJ2-2|TRBV28|few
TGTGCCAGCAATCTAGCGGCGGGGACCGGGGAGCTGTTTTTT
CASNLAAGTGELFF
>-|TRBJ1-2|TRBV4-3|-
TGCGCCAGCAGCCAACCGGGCTATGGCTACACCTTC
CASSQPGYGYTF
>-|TRBJ2-7|TRBV6-2/TRBV6-3|-
TGTGCCAGCAGTTGGAGGACAGCTAGCTCCTACGAGCAGTACTTC
CASSWRTASSYEQYF
>-|TRBJ1-1|TRBV7-9|few
TGTGCCAGCAGCTTAGGGGGACTGACGAACACTGAAGCTTTCTTT
CASSLGGLTNTEAFF
>-|TRBJ1-2|TRBV11-2|-
TGTGCCAGCAGCTTAGTAATGGGGCCGTTGGGTGGCTACACCTTC
CASSLVMGPLGGYTF
>-|TRBJ1-2|TRBV4-3|-
TGCGCCAGCAGCCAAGTGTCTGGGGGGGCGTTATATGGCTACACCTTC
CASSQVSGGALYGYTF
>TRBD2|TRBJ2-1|TRBV4-3|few
TGCGCCAGCAGCCAAGAGGCGGCTAGCGGGGGGGCATCCGAGCAGTTCTTC
CASSQEAASGGASEQFF
>-|TRBJ1-4|TRBV30|many
TGTGCCTGGAGTATGGAGGGGGAGAGGGAAAAACTGTTTTTT
CAWSMEGEREKLFF
>TRBD1|TRBJ1-2|TRBV7-6|-
TGTGCCAGCAGACCAACGACAGGGGAATATGGCTACACCTTC
CASRPTTGEYGYTF
>-|TRBJ1-5|TRBV19|-
TGTGCCACCCGGGCGGGGATCAATCAGCCCCAGCATTTT
CATRAGINQPQHF
>TRBD2|TRBJ2-3|TRBV6-1|few
TGTGCCAGCAGTGAAGGGGGAACTAGCGCCTCCACCACAGATACGCAGTATTTT
CASSEGGTSASTTDTQYF
>-|TRBJ2-6|TRBV7-9|few
TGTGCCAGCAGCGCCCGCGTATCGGGGACCGGGGCCAACGTCCTGACTTTC
CASSARVSGTGANVLTF
>-|TRBJ2-5|TRBV5-4|-
TGTGCCAGCAGCCGAGACTCGGGGTACCAAGAGACCCAGTACTTC
CASSRDSGYQETQYF
>-|TRBJ1-4|TRBV5-1|-
TGCGCCAGCAGCCCGGAGTCCGTATATAATGAAAAACTGTTTTTT
CASSPESVYNEKLFF
>-|TRBJ2-5|TRBV19|-
TGTGCCAGTAGTATGTCGGGGGCTAGGGAGACCCAGTACTTC
CASSMSGARETQYF
>-|TRBJ2-3|TRBV7-7|few
TGTGCTAGCAGCTTAGAATACCAAATTGGTACGCAGTATTTT
CASSLEYQIGTQYF
>TRBD2|TRBJ2-7|TRBV6-1|-
TGTGCCAGCATTAAAGCGGGGGGGCCCCTCGACGAGCAGTACTTC
CASIKAGGPLDEQYF
>-|TRBJ2-1|TRBV5-5|-
TGTGCCAGCAGCTTGGAGGGGTTCAATGAGCAGTTCTTC
CASSLEGFNEQFF
>TRBD2|TRBJ2-3|TRBV12-3/TRBV12-4|-
TGTGCCAGCAGTCAAAACACCCGACTAGCGGGGGGGCGGTATACGCAGTATTTT
CASSQNTRLAGGRYTQYF
>TRBD1|TRBJ2-3|TRBV24-1|many
TGTGCCACCAGTGAGTCCGGGACAGGAGACACAGATACGCAGTATTTT
CATSESGTGDTDTQYF
>-|TRBJ2-5|TRBV2|few
TGTGCCAGCAGCCTCCCTGGGGTCGAGACCCAGTACTTC
CASSLPGVETQYF
>-|TRBJ1-4|TRBV20-1|many
TGCAGTGCTATCACAACTGGGGGTGAAAAACTGTTTTTT
CSAITTGGEKLFF
>-|TRBJ2-1|TRBV14|once
TGTGCCAGCAGCCATTGGCGGGGCTTGGGCTCCTACAATGAGCAGTTCTTC
CASSHWRGLGSYNEQFF
>-|TRBJ1-6|TRBV4-3|many
TGCGCCAGCAGCCAAGAGTCAGGGCCACCGAATTCACCCCTCCACTTT
CASSQESGPPNSPLHF